A selection of T cell receptor beta chains follows, all from one sample in a study of identical twins. Via MiXCR, TCRdb re-called the 5' RACE reads, giving one row per CDR3 protein. The repertoire has fewer than 500,000 distinct CDR3 sequences, roughly an eighth of them found once; the top ten carry approximately 0.98%. These same data were also listed under a study on yellow fever vaccine responses in identical twins.

The specimen sequenced was CD4+ T cells sorted from blood. All receptors come from a woman aged 18-29 years in good health. CDR3s include the opening cysteine and the closing phenylalanine or tryptophan. Each record gives: clone size, J gene, D gene, V gene, CDR3 DNA, CDR3 protein. A D gene is named only where the DNA matches it firmly. Only some rows state a clone size, as once, few, many or a class for expanded clones.

. | TRBJ2-5 | . | TRBV3-1 | TGTGCCAGCAGCCGACTAGGGACCGCGGGATCGGAGACCCAGTACTTC | CASSRLGTAGSETQYF
. | TRBJ2-1 | . | TRBV6-2/TRBV6-3 | TGTGCCAGCAGCCACGGGAATGAGCAGTTCTTC | CASSHGNEQFF
. | TRBJ2-2 | . | TRBV18 | TGTGCCAGCTCACCCGTCAACTCCCCGAACACCGGGGAGCTGTTTTTT | CASSPVNSPNTGELFF
many | TRBJ2-5 | TRBD2 | TRBV4-2 | TGTGCCAGCAGCGACCTAGCGGGGGGTCAAGAGACCCAGTACTTC | CASSDLAGGQETQYF
few | TRBJ2-2 | TRBD2 | TRBV6-2/TRBV6-3 | TGTGCCAGCACACTAGCGGTCACCGGGGAGCTGTTTTTT | CASTLAVTGELFF
few | TRBJ2-7 | . | TRBV4-3 | TGCGCCAGCAGCCAAGGCCTCTCTGGACTCGGAGGGCCGATATACGAGCAGTACTTC | CASSQGLSGLGGPIYEQYF
few | TRBJ2-4 | TRBD1 | TRBV7-9 | TGTGCCAGCAGCTTAGAGGGACAGGGGATTCGCAACATTCAGTACTTC | CASSLEGQGIRNIQYF
. | TRBJ2-3 | . | TRBV29-1 | TGCAGCCATCTCGAGGAGAACACAGATACGCAGTATTTT | CSHLEENTDTQYF
. | TRBJ2-7 | TRBD2 | TRBV10-3 | TGTGCCATCAGTTCGACTAGCGGGAGGGCCGGATCCTACGAGCAGTACTTC | CAISSTSGRAGSYEQYF
. | TRBJ2-7 | . | TRBV20-1 | TGCAGTGCCCCAGGACGGGACTCCTACGAGCAGTACTTC | CSAPGRDSYEQYF
. | TRBJ2-1 | . | TRBV28 | TGTGCCAGCAGTTCCGCTCGCGGGATCTCCTACAATGAGCAGTTCTTC | CASSSARGISYNEQFF
few | TRBJ2-3 | . | TRBV18 | TGTGCCAGCTCACCATCAAGCGTAGGTACAGATACGCAGTATTTT | CASSPSSVGTDTQYF